Following are 20 T cell receptor beta chains from one sample sequenced in a study of blood T cell repertoires in COVID-19. Libraries were prepared by immunoSEQ multiplex PCR; TCRdb keeps only in-frame clonotypes and omits some of them. In the table there are about 250,000 clones, approximately 90% of which are singletons. Sequencing was carried out using PBMCs or T cells enriched from blood (not recorded which). The receptors derive from a man aged 35 to 55 who had recovered from COVID-19.

V is TRBV7-9 and J is TRBJ1-3, with 7 bases aligning to TRBD1. The CDR3 runs to 17 residues. Germline assignment: CDR1 SEHNR and CDR2 FQNEAQ (reference sequence). The V and J ends lost 3 bases and 2 bases, in that order; junction bases with no gene match: 10. CDR3 bases: TGTGCCAGCAGCTTTAAACACGACAGGGTTACTGGAAACACCATATATTTT. Its protein is CASSFKHDRVTGNTIYF.

The chain couples TRBV27 to TRBJ2-1, with 9 bases aligning to TRBD2. Trimming took 4 bases from V and 5 from J; bases not matched to a gene: 12. CDR3 length: 17 amino acids. CDR1 is MNHEY, CDR2 SMNVEV, per germline (reference sequence). CDR3 sequence reads: CASSSANLAGRNNEQFF. Here the CDR3 DNA reads TGTGCCAGCAGTTCCGCGAATCTAGCGGGGAGAAACAATGAGCAGTTCTTC.

This clone was observed a handful of times. The V and J genes are TRBV7-8 and TRBJ1-3; D remains unclear. The CDR3 has 15 amino acids. With 5 bases removed from V and 3 bases from J, the gap between germline ends came to 14 bases. The germline CDR1 and CDR2 sequences are SGHVS and FQNEAQ. The CDR3, as DNA: TGTGCCAGCAGCCCAAGTTGGGGAGGTGGAAACACCATATATTTT. Translated, it gives CASSPSWGGGNTIYF.

The V gene is TRBV5-1, the J gene TRBJ2-7; 12 bases are shared with TRBD2. Unmatched junction bases numbered 1, after V lost 0 bases and J lost 3 bases. CDR1 and CDR2 (germline): SGHRS, YFSETQ. The CDR3 runs to 15 residues. CDR3 region: CASSLGLAGDYEQYF. In DNA, the CDR3 is TGCGCCAGCAGCTTGGGACTAGCGGGAGACTACGAGCAGTACTTC. Filled out from reference TRBV5-1 and TRBJ2-7, the complete variable domain reads KAGVTQTPRYLIKTRGQQVTLSCSPISGHRSVSWYQQTPGQGLQFLFEYFSETQRNKGNFPGRFSGRQFSNSRSEMNVSTLELGDSALYLCASSLGLAGDYEQYFGPGTRLTVT.

The V gene is TRBV28, the J gene TRBJ2-3, with 10 nucleotides matching TRBD1. Germline assignment: CDR1 MDHEN and CDR2 SYDVKM. V was pared by 7 bases and J by 2 bases, with 9 bases of the junction left unmatched. The length of the CDR3 is 16 residues. CDR3 in DNA: TGTGCCAGCATCCCAGGGACAGGGGACTACACAGATACGCAGTATTTT. The encoded protein is CASIPGTGDYTDTQYF.

V is TRBV6-1 and J is TRBJ2-2; D may be TRBD1 (6 bases). V lost 3 bases to trimming and J lost 1 base, with 9 bases between them. This CDR3 has 15 amino acids. CDR1 is MNHNS, CDR2 SASEGT, per germline. The CDR3 DNA follows: TGTGCCAGCAGTGAGACAGGTTTGAACACCGGGGAGCTGTTTTTT. As protein: CASSETGLNTGELFF.

The V gene is TRBV19, the J gene TRBJ1-1, with D possibly being TRBD1 (6 bases). Between the trimmed V and J ends, which lost 4 bases and 5 bases, there was a span of 17 bases. The CDR3 is 15 amino acids. The germline V gene has CDR1 LNHDA and CDR2 SQIVND (reference sequence). CDR3: CASSSLQGIGTEAFF. For the CDR3, the DNA is TGTGCCAGTAGTAGCTTACAGGGTATCGGAACTGAAGCTTTCTTT. The full variable domain, rest sourced from reference TRBV19 and TRBJ1-1, is DGGITQSPKYLFRKEGQNVTLSCEQNLNHDAMYWYRQDPGQGLRLIYYSQIVNDFQKGDIAEGYSVSREKKESFPLTVTSAQKNPTAFYLCASSSLQGIGTEAFFGQGTRLTVV.

The CDR3 loop is CASSPGTSALNEQFF. In nucleotides, the CDR3 is TGTGCCAGCAGCCCCGGGACTAGCGCCTTGAATGAGCAGTTCTTC. The chain couples TRBV7-7 to TRBJ2-1; 10 bases fit TRBD2. V shed 5 bases and J 7 bases; nucleotides not matched to a gene: 8. This CDR3 has 15 amino acids. The germline CDR1 and CDR2 sequences are SSHAT and FNYEAQ (reference sequence).

V and J are TRBV4-2 and TRBJ1-1; TRBD1 agrees at 7 bases. The germline gives CDR1 LGHNA, CDR2 YNFKEQ. V was clipped by 3 bases and J by 2 bases; unmatched bases: 6. This CDR3 spans 15 amino acids. This CDR3 reads CASSHRDSLNTEAFF. CDR3 coding DNA: TGTGCCAGCAGCCACAGGGACAGCCTCAACACTGAAGCTTTCTTT.

The chain recombines TRBV7-6 with TRBJ2-2; 8 bases agree with TRBD1. V lost 5 bases and J lost 3; bases outside the gene matches: 8. CDR1 and CDR2 (germline): SGHVS, FNYEAQ. CDR3 length equals 16 residues. The CDR3 region is CASSPRQGQYTGELFF. The CDR3 coding sequence is TGTGCCAGCAGCCCACGACAGGGGCAATACACCGGGGAGCTGTTTTTT.

The chain employs TRBV19 and TRBJ2-7; 8 bases line up with TRBD1. This CDR3 comprises 14 residues. The germline gives CDR1 LNHDA, CDR2 SQIVND (reference sequence). The ends lost 6 bases at V and 0 bases at J; junction bases unmatched: 4. The CDR3 bases are TGTGCCAGTAGACCGACAGGGGCCTCCTACGAGCAGTACTTC. Translation gives CASRPTGASYEQYF.

The table lists this clone with a count of one. The CDR3 sequence is CASSPRLAGDTGELFF. Here the CDR3 DNA reads TGTGCCAGCAGCCCGCGACTAGCGGGGGACACCGGGGAGCTGTTTTTT. The chain couples TRBV9 to TRBJ2-2; 12 positions match TRBD2. Germline V gene lookup returns CDR1 SGDLS and CDR2 YYNGEE. V lost 4 bases, J lost 3 bases, and 4 bases stayed unmatched. CDR3 length: 16 residues.

The V and J genes are TRBV7-8 and TRBJ1-1; no definite D call. The germline gives CDR1 SGHVS, CDR2 FQNEAQ. The V and J ends lost 1 base and 0 bases respectively, with 9 bases between them. CDR3 size: 15 residues. Written as DNA, the CDR3 is TGTGCCAGCAGCTTAGATCCGGGGATGAACACTGAAGCTTTCTTT. As protein: CASSLDPGMNTEAFF.

About this clone itself: Other DNA sequences in this sample translate to the same CDR3. V usage is TRBV28 and J usage is TRBJ2-1; TRBD2 agrees at 15 bases. Germline V gene lookup returns CDR1 MDHEN and CDR2 SYDVKM. V shed 6 bases, J shed 9 bases, and the junction held 3 bases outside the gene matches. The CDR3 has 14 amino acids. The DNA for the CDR3 is TGTGCCAGCAGGGGACTAGCGGGAGGTTCTGAGCAGTTCTTC. This gives the protein CASRGLAGGSEQFF.

J is TRBJ2-1 and V is TRBV27; TRBD1 matches 7 bases. Germline V gene lookup returns CDR1 MNHEY and CDR2 SMNVEV (reference sequence). This CDR3 has 15 residues. V shed 4 bases and J 9 bases; nucleotides not matched to a gene: 12. The CDR3 loop is CASSSVGGGHGEQFF. CDR3 coding DNA: TGTGCCAGCAGTTCGGTAGGGGGCGGTCATGGTGAGCAGTTCTTC.

This clone was detected a few times. This CDR3 is CASSLSPGIMDTGELFF. The CDR3 coding sequence is TGTGCCAGCAGCTTATCCCCAGGGATAATGGACACCGGGGAGCTGTTTTTT. The chain links TRBV7-3 to TRBJ2-2; the D gene is possibly TRBD1 (5 bases). Trimming took off 2 bases at V and 3 bases at J, with 16 bases between the two ends. The V gene's germline CDR1 is SGHTA and CDR2 FQGTGA. This CDR3 is 17 amino acids long.

The chain combines TRBV7-8 with TRBJ1-1, with TRBD1 identical over 8 bases. CDR1 is SGHVS, CDR2 FQNEAQ, per germline. V lost 5 bases, J lost 10 bases, and 15 bases stayed unmatched. The CDR3 length is 15 residues. The CDR3 spells CASSRLAGGETGAFF. The CDR3 DNA is TGTGCCAGCAGCCGATTGGCAGGGGGCGAAACGGGAGCTTTCTTT.

The chain couples TRBV21-1 to TRBJ2-7; TRBD1, the table's D call, was not compared with the DNA. TRBV21-1 is a pseudogene segment. This CDR3 contains 14 residues. DNA of the CDR3: TGTGCCAGCAGCAAAAGTGGCCGCTCCTACGAGCAGTACTTC. It encodes CASSKSGRSYEQYF.

This rearrangement joins TRBV27 to TRBJ1-4; D call uncertain. V gave up 5 bases and J gave up 0 bases, with 16 bases separating them. The length of the CDR3 is 17 residues. Germline loops: CDR1 MNHEY, CDR2 SMNVEV (reference sequence). The CDR3 region is CASSQRALLATNEKLFF. CDR3 sequence (DNA): TGTGCCAGCAGTCAACGGGCCCTACTAGCAACTAATGAAAAACTGTTTTTT.

The genes are TRBV28 and TRBJ1-2; no clear D gene. CDR1 and CDR2 (germline): MDHEN, SYDVKM. The length of the CDR3 is 11 residues. The V and J ends lost 3 bases and 8 bases respectively, with 7 bases between them. The CDR3 sequence: CASSFGFGYTF. The CDR3 DNA sequence: TGTGCCAGCAGTTTCGGGTTCGGCTACACCTTC.